Shown below are 12 T cell receptor beta chains from a single sample sequenced in a study of blood T cells in healthy people across ages. Together with a sample-barcoded 5' primer, a J-beta primer mix was included in a second PCR lasting about 7 to 11 cycles. In TCRdb, the 5' RACE reads were re-called with MiXCR into one record per CDR3 protein. This sample has over a million distinct CDR3 sequences, with approximately 63% found just once. Sequenced: blood. The receptors originated from a man between 18 and 29 years old in good health.

The V and J genes are TRBV29-1 and TRBJ2-1, with D uncertain. The J call may be mistaken, given a closer DNA end match to TRBJ2-7. Germline V CDR1 and CDR2: SQVTM, ANQGSEA. This CDR3 has 13 amino acids. In nucleotides, the CDR3 is TGCAGCGTTGTCAGACCCTGGTACAATGAGCAGTACTTC. Translating it yields CSVVRPWYNEQYF.

The chain carries TRBV20-1 and TRBJ2-1, with TRBD2 identical over 9 bases. With the DNA end fitting TRBJ2-7 better, the J assignment may be wrong. The CDR3 consists of 17 residues. Germline CDR1 reads DFQATT; CDR2 reads SNEGSKA (reference sequence). CDR3 protein: CSATASGVPSSYNEQYF. In nucleotides, the CDR3 is TGCAGTGCTACGGCTAGCGGGGTACCAAGCTCCTACAATGAGCAGTACTTC.

This clonotype was recorded only once. V gene TRBV9 combines with J gene TRBJ2-3, with a tentative D call TRBD2 (6 bases). V was cut by 2 bases and J by 0 bases, with 13 bases left in between. Germline V CDR1 and CDR2: SGDLS, YYNGEE. This CDR3 comprises 16 residues. CDR3 loop: CASSVPLASSTDTQYF. CDR3 coding DNA: TGTGCCAGCAGCGTGCCCCTAGCGTCTAGCACAGATACGCAGTATTTT.

The rearrangement uses TRBV29-1 and TRBJ1-1; maybe TRBD1 (5 bases). Germline assignment: CDR1 SQVTM and CDR2 ANQGSEA. The CDR3 extends over 12 amino acids. The ends were cut back, 4 bases at V and 2 bases at J, with 8 bases in the middle. CDR3 residues: CSVGDSNTEAFF. The CDR3 DNA is TGCAGCGTTGGAGACAGCAACACTGAAGCTTTCTTT.

The V call is TRBV13, the J call TRBJ1-2; D possibly corresponds to TRBD1 (6 bases). CDR3 length: 12 amino acids. Germline V lookup: CDR1 PRHDT, CDR2 FYEKMQ (reference sequence). V was trimmed by 3 bases and J by 10 bases, leaving 12 bases between them. In DNA, the CDR3 is TGTGCCAGCAGCTTCGAACAGGGAGACTACACCTTC. Its protein is CASSFEQGDYTF.

The rearrangement uses TRBV20-1 and TRBJ1-1, with no clear D. Per germline, CDR1 DFQATT and CDR2 SNEGSKA (reference sequence). The length of the CDR3 is 14 residues. V was cut by 1 base and J by 4 bases, with 13 bases left in between. CDR3 in DNA: TGCAGTGCTAGAGCCCCCGGGAAGGTCACTGAAGCTTTCTTT. As protein: CSARAPGKVTEAFF.

The chain joins TRBV7-9 to TRBJ2-7; 10 nucleotides align to TRBD2. Germline CDR1 is SEHNR and CDR2 is FQNEAQ (reference sequence). The J segment lost 7 bases and the V segment lost 2 bases, leaving 8 bases of the junction unmatched. There are 15 residues in the CDR3. The CDR3 protein is CASSLQLAGRNEQYF. The CDR3, as DNA: TGTGCCAGCAGCTTACAACTAGCGGGAAGGAATGAGCAGTACTTC.

This chain connects TRBV7-2 to TRBJ1-2; D unresolved. Trimming took 11 bases from V and 10 from J, leaving 8 bases between them. Germline-derived CDR1 and CDR2 are SGHTA and FQGNSA. This CDR3 has 8 residues. CDR3 protein: CAVWNYTF. In DNA form, the CDR3 reads TGTGCCGTCTGGAACTACACCTTC.

The chain recombines TRBV6-2 or TRBV6-3 with TRBJ2-3; a possible D gene is TRBD1 (5 bases). The CDR3 contains 15 residues. Trimming removed 6 bases from V and 4 bases from J, with 17 bases in between. Looked up from germline, CDR1 is MNHEY and CDR2 is SVGEGT. CDR3 sequence: CASSPLQGHSDTQYF. The CDR3 nucleotides read TGTGCCAGCAGCCCGTTGCAGGGTCATTCAGATACGCAGTATTTT.

CDR3 DNA: TGCAGCGTTGAACCTTACAATGAGCAGTTCTTC. Protein sequence: CSVEPYNEQFF. This chain links TRBV29-1 with TRBJ2-1; D is unresolved. The V end lost 2 bases, the J end lost 4 bases, and 3 bases lay between the germline ends. Per germline, CDR1 SQVTM and CDR2 ANQGSEA. The CDR3 consists of 11 residues.

This clonotype appeared a few times. The V and J genes are TRBV7-2 and TRBJ2-1, with 11 nucleotides matching TRBD2. The CDR3 has 16 residues. Trimming removed 3 bases from V and 11 bases from J; junction bases left unmatched: 12. Germline CDR1 SGHTA, CDR2 FQGNSA. CDR3 loop: CASSFLRRLAGQKQFF. DNA of the CDR3: TGTGCCAGCAGCTTTCTCCGAAGACTAGCGGGGCAGAAGCAGTTCTTC. The full variable domain, rest sourced from reference TRBV7-2 and TRBJ2-1, is GAGVSQSPSNKVTEKGKDVELRCDPISGHTALYWYRQSLGQGLEFLIYFQGNSAPDKSGLPSDRFSAERTGGSVSTLTIQRTQQEDSAVYLCASSFLRRLAGQKQFFGPGTRLTVL.

The sample holds a few counts of this clonotype. The chain links TRBV7-2 to TRBJ2-7; TRBD2 agrees at 12 bases. The CDR3 extends over 15 amino acids. V lost 5 bases and J lost 1; bases outside the gene matches: 3. Germline V gene sequence: CDR1 SGHTA, CDR2 FQGNSA. The CDR3, as DNA: TGTGCCAGCAGCCCGACTAGCGGGAGATCCTACGAGCAGTACTTC. Residues: CASSPTSGRSYEQYF.